Shown below are 25 T cell receptor beta chains from a single sample sequenced in a study of T cells in Graves' hyperthyroidism and ophthalmopathy (dated by TCRdb to between 2018 and 2021). Library preparation was by multiplex PCR. The sequencer listed for this sample is Illumina HiSeq 2000. The TCR beta CDR3 regions were amplified from RNA transcripts. The TCR CDR3 was subjected to a first round of RT-PCR using the HTBI primer set and the Qiagen OneStep RT-PCR kit. The raw public reads went through TCRdb reprocessing: fastp at Q25, MiXCR clone calling, in-frame beta chains kept. Here each entry gathers all rows of one CDR3 protein and keeps the most common genes and DNA. This sample is represented by 300,000 to 400,000 distinct CDR3 sequences; roughly a fifth of them were singletons. The ten biggest clones cover over 45% of the sample. What was sequenced was blood. These receptors all stem from a woman in her fifties or sixties with Graves' hyperthyroidism.

This clonotype was seen more than once but under ten times. The chain couples TRBV10-3 to TRBJ2-4, with D possibly TRBD2 on 6 matching bases. The germline CDR1 and CDR2 sequences are ENHRY and SYGVKD. Trimming cost V 6 bases and J 8 bases, with 11 bases left between them. This CDR3 comprises 12 residues. The CDR3 bases are TGTGCCATCAGCGGCGGGAAGGACATTCAGTACTTC. Translated, it gives CAISGGKDIQYF.

This clonotype has more than one count but fewer than ten. CDR3 residues: CANSQGLVNNEQFF. The CDR3 nucleotides are TGTGCCAACTCCCAAGGACTAGTCAACAATGAGCAGTTCTTC. The chain joins TRBV6-1 to TRBJ2-1; 7 positions agree with TRBD2. There are 14 residues in the CDR3. Trimming removed 10 bases from V and 5 bases from J; junction bases left unmatched: 11. Germline V gene data show CDR1 as MNHNS and CDR2 as SASEGT.

V and J are TRBV19 and TRBJ2-7; 9 positions match TRBD1. The CDR3 sequence is 14 residues long. In germline, CDR1 is LNHDA, CDR2 SQIVND (reference sequence). Germline trimming cut 4 bases from V and 6 bases from J; bases unmatched to any gene: 7. The chain's CDR3 is CASSKGTGGREQYF. The CDR3 coding sequence is TGTGCCAGTAGTAAGGGTACAGGGGGCCGCGAGCAGTACTTC.

The count of this clonotype is one. The chain employs TRBV3-1 and TRBJ1-4, with TRBD1 identical over 8 bases. CDR1 is LGHDT, CDR2 YNNKEL, per germline (reference sequence). This CDR3 region has 16 residues. V dropped 0 bases and J dropped 6; count of bases not matched to a gene: 6. As DNA, the CDR3 is TGTGCCAGCAGCCAAGATCGGACAGGGCTGTATGAAAAACTGTTTTTT. This translates into CASSQDRTGLYEKLFF.

This clonotype was seen only a few times. The CDR3 loop reads CASRSGRETQYF. CDR3 in DNA: TGTGCCAGCAGGTCAGGGAGAGAGACCCAGTACTTC. The chain recombines TRBV6-1 with TRBJ2-5, with D tentatively TRBD1 or TRBD2 (5 bases each). CDR3 size: 12 residues. Looked up from germline, CDR1 is MNHNS and CDR2 is SASEGT. The germline V and J ends were trimmed by 6 bases and 4 bases, with 9 bases remaining between them.

This clonotype came up a few times. A much bigger clone sits one base away, suggesting this may be a read error. The chain uses TRBV12-3 or TRBV12-4 and TRBJ2-1; 10 bases align to TRBD2. Trimming took 6 bases from V and 4 from J; bases not matched to a gene: 0. The CDR3 contains 13 residues. DNA of the CDR3: TGTGCCAGCAGACTAGCGGGGTACAATGAGCAGTTCTTC. It yields the protein CASRLAGYNEQFF.

This clonotype was counted ten times or more. V is TRBV6-1 and J is TRBJ1-5; 11 nucleotides match TRBD1. The CDR3 spans 16 residues. The germline V gene encodes CDR1 MNHNS and CDR2 SASEGT. The ends lost 4 bases at V and 4 bases at J; junction bases unmatched: 6. The CDR3 DNA reads as TGTGCCAGCAGTGCGGGGGACAGGGGGGATAATCAGCCCCAGCATTTT. Translated, it gives CASSAGDRGDNQPQHF.

The table lists this clonotype with many counts. The J gene is TRBJ2-1, the V gene TRBV7-2; a weak D match, TRBD2 (5 bases). Trimming removed 4 bases at V and 6 bases at J, with 16 bases between. Germline values: CDR1 SGHTA, CDR2 FQGNSA. The CDR3 contains 15 residues. CDR3 region: CASSYLSGPGNEQFF. CDR3 in DNA: TGTGCCAGCAGCTACCTCAGCGGACCTGGCAATGAGCAGTTCTTC.

The rearrangement joins TRBV12-3 or TRBV12-4 to TRBJ1-4, with 7 bases that match TRBD1. There are 13 residues in the CDR3. V trimming: 5 bases; J trimming: 8 bases; junction bases outside the gene matches: 5. This CDR3 is CASSRQGGEKLFF. In DNA form, the CDR3 reads TGTGCCAGCAGTCGACAGGGAGGCGAAAAACTGTTTTTT.

There are a few counts of this clonotype. A junction end diverges from the germline sequence, so it may reflect a read error. The chain couples TRBV7-9 to TRBJ2-1, with D unresolved. From germline, CDR1 is SEHNR and CDR2 FQNEAQ (reference sequence). The CDR3 consists of 10 residues. The CDR3 DNA is TGTGCCAGCAGCTTAGCGCACCTTCTCTTC. The encoded protein is CASSLAHLLF.

This clonotype is a singleton in its sample. The V call is TRBV28, the J call TRBJ2-3; 9 bases map to TRBD2. The CDR3 is made up of 17 amino acids. The V segment lost 1 base and the J segment 6 bases; nucleotides outside the gene matches: 11. From germline, CDR1 is MDHEN and CDR2 SYDVKM. CDR3 protein: CASSLSGGRADVDTQYF. In DNA, the CDR3 is TGTGCCAGCAGTTTATCGGGCGGGAGGGCCGACGTGGATACGCAGTATTTT.

This clonotype has a count of ten or more. The chain couples TRBV2 to TRBJ2-5; D might be TRBD1 or TRBD2, each matching 6 bases. Trimming cost V 2 bases and J 5 bases, with 15 bases left between them. Germline CDR1 is SNHLY and CDR2 is FYNNEI. CDR3 length: 15 amino acids. DNA of the CDR3: TGTGCCAGCAGTGAAAACCTAGGGGGGTTGGAGACCCAGTACTTC. Protein: CASSENLGGLETQYF.

This clonotype was counted at least ten times. This rearrangement joins TRBV3-1 to TRBJ1-1, with 11 bases identical to TRBD1. With V trimmed by 5 bases and J by 1 base, 6 bases remained unmatched. The CDR3 sequence is 16 residues long. Looked up from germline, CDR1 is LGHDT and CDR2 is YNNKEL (reference sequence). As DNA, the CDR3 is TGTGCCAGCAGCAAGGGCGGGACAGGGGGGAACACTGAAGCTTTCTTT. Its translation: CASSKGGTGGNTEAFF.

The rearrangement uses TRBV20-1 and TRBJ1-1; D unresolved. CDR3 length equals 12 residues. Germline lookup yields CDR1 DFQATT and CDR2 SNEGSKA (reference sequence). The V and J ends lost 6 bases and 4 bases respectively, with 12 bases between them. CDR3 region: CSAPRRGTEAFF. In DNA form, the CDR3 reads TGCAGTGCCCCTCGACGAGGCACTGAAGCTTTCTTT.

The V gene is TRBV12-3 or TRBV12-4, the J gene TRBJ2-1; TRBD2 matches 8 bases. J was trimmed by 3 bases and V by 8 bases; bases with no gene match: 9. The CDR3 length is 15 residues. The CDR3 loop reads CASVPGGGNYNEQFF. CDR3 nucleotide sequence: TGTGCCAGCGTTCCGGGCGGGGGGAACTACAATGAGCAGTTCTTC.

With respect to this clonotype: Given the absence of the conserved phenylalanine or tryptophan at the CDR3 end, a read error is likely. The chain links TRBV5-5 to TRBJ2-1; 7 positions agree with TRBD2. The germline gives CDR1 SGHKS, CDR2 YYEKEE (reference sequence). V lost 4 bases to trimming and J lost 10 bases; unmatched junction nucleotides: 17. This CDR3 has 16 residues. This chain's CDR3 is CASSPGGKTVMGEQFL. The CDR3 region has the DNA TGTGCCAGCAGCCCCGGGGGGAAGACTGTTATGGGCGAGCAGTTCCTC.

This clonotype was seen ten or more times. DNA for the CDR3: TGTGCCACCAGTGTGGGAGAGAATTCACCCCTCCACTTT. This translates into CATSVGENSPLHF. The genes are TRBV24-1 and TRBJ1-6; D not certain. This CDR3 has 13 amino acids. Trimming cost V 5 bases and J 7 bases, with 8 bases left between them. CDR1 and CDR2 (germline): KGHDR, SFDVKD.

Only a few counts were recorded for this clonotype. The rearrangement links TRBV19 to TRBJ2-2; D is unclear. CDR3 length: 14 amino acids. Trimming took 5 bases from V and 4 from J, leaving 11 bases between them. CDR1 is LNHDA, CDR2 SQIVND, per germline (reference sequence). The CDR3 here is CASSPGLITGELFF. The CDR3 nucleotides are TGTGCCAGTAGTCCAGGTTTAATCACCGGGGAGCTGTTTTTT.

This clonotype was detected a few times. This sequence joins TRBV7-6 and TRBJ2-7; D uncertain. The CDR3 is made up of 15 amino acids. CDR1 and CDR2 from the germline V gene are SGHVS and FNYEAQ. V lost 1 base and J lost 2, with 12 bases in between. CDR3 DNA sequence: TGTGCCAGCAGCTTAGGGCAGGATCTTACCTACGAGCAGTACTTC. Its translation: CASSLGQDLTYEQYF. The whole variable domain, filled in from reference TRBV7-6 and TRBJ2-7, reads GAGVSQSPRYKVTKRGQDVALRCDPISGHVSLYWYRQALGQGPEFLTYFNYEAQQDKSGLPNDRFSAERPEGSISTLTIQRTEQRDSAMYRCASSLGQDLTYEQYFGPGTRLTVT.

This clonotype was observed a few times. This CDR3 reads CASSKRGGTGELFF. Written as DNA, the CDR3 is TGTGCCAGCAGCAAAAGGGGAGGGACCGGGGAGCTGTTTTTT. The V gene is TRBV6-1, the J gene TRBJ2-2; the match to TRBD2 covers 7 bases. The trim removed 6 bases at V and 5 bases at J, leaving 6 bases unmatched. The CDR3 sequence is 14 residues long. Germline V gene lookup returns CDR1 MNHNS and CDR2 SASEGT.

The chain carries TRBV11-3 and TRBJ2-1; 8 bases fit TRBD2. This CDR3 contains 15 residues. Germline V gene lookup returns CDR1 SGHNT and CDR2 YENEEA. The J segment lost 6 bases and the V segment lost 7 bases, leaving 11 bases of the junction unmatched. CDR3 nucleotide sequence: TGTGCCAGCACCTCCCCTAGACTAGCGAGCAATGAGCAGTTCTTC. It yields the protein CASTSPRLASNEQFF.

The rearrangement links TRBV7-9 to TRBJ1-6; a weak D match, TRBD1 (6 bases). With 6 bases removed from V and 6 bases from J, the gap between germline ends came to 12 bases. CDR1 SEHNR and CDR2 FQNEAQ come from the germline V gene (reference sequence). CDR3 length equals 14 residues. In nucleotides, the CDR3 is TGTGCCAGCAGAGACGACAGGATTAATTCACCCCTCCACTTT. Protein: CASRDDRINSPLHF.

This clonotype appeared many times. The V gene is TRBV19, the J gene TRBJ2-2; 8 nucleotides match TRBD1. In germline, CDR1 is LNHDA, CDR2 SQIVND (reference sequence). V shed 5 bases, J shed 0 bases, and the junction held 5 bases outside the gene matches. The CDR3 has 16 residues. The CDR3 DNA reads as TGTGCCAGTAGTCTTCGGACAGGGCCGAACACCGGGGAGCTGTTTTTT. It encodes CASSLRTGPNTGELFF. Based on the CDR3 plus reference TRBV19 and TRBJ2-2, the full variable domain is DGGITQSPKYLFRKEGQNVTLSCEQNLNHDAMYWYRQDPGQGLRLIYYSQIVNDFQKGDIAEGYSVSREKKESFPLTVTSAQKNPTAFYLCASSLRTGPNTGELFFGEGSRLTVL.

This clonotype was observed at least ten times. The V and J genes are TRBV24-1 and TRBJ1-2; possibly TRBD1 for D (6 bases). Per germline, CDR1 KGHDR and CDR2 SFDVKD. V lost 2 bases and J lost 1, with 13 bases in between. The CDR3 has 16 residues. The CDR3 DNA follows: TGTGCCACCAGTGATTCAGGGGTTGGGGGTAACTATGGCTACACCTTC. Protein: CATSDSGVGGNYGYTF.

The V gene is TRBV28, the J gene TRBJ1-2; D is unclear. The V gene's germline CDR1 is MDHEN and CDR2 SYDVKM. This CDR3 contains 16 residues. V shed 6 bases and J shed 8 bases, with 25 bases lying between them. Written as DNA, the CDR3 is TGTGCCAGCAGACATGAACAAATGGGAAAAATGTACGGCTACACCTTC. It is translated as CASRHEQMGKMYGYTF.